The present T cell receptor (beta chain) was sequenced within a study of blood T cell repertoires in COVID-19. At the level of the study: Samples representing acute and convalescent COVID-19 were sourced from the United States, Italy and Spain.

Germline trimming cut 5 bases from V and 4 bases from J; bases unmatched to any gene: 11. The CDR3 runs to 15 residues. Germline-derived CDR1 and CDR2 are MNHEY and SVGAGI. Sequencing was performed with immunoSEQ multiplex PCR; in TCRdb, only in-frame clones are kept and a portion is missing. The sample has about 74,000 clones; 70% to 90% are singletons. Sequencing was performed on peripheral blood. J is TRBJ2-7 and V is TRBV6-5, with TRBD1 identical over 7 bases. The receptor's source is an older man with acute or convalescent COVID-19. In nucleotides, the CDR3 is TGTGCCAGCAGTCACCCGGGACAGAGGAGTTACGAGCAGTACTTC. Amino acids: CASSHPGQRSYEQYF.